This paragraph reports one T cell receptor (beta chain). These data belong to a study of blood T cell repertoires in COVID-19. Study at large: The cDNA or gDNA used as material had been derived from T cells, B-cell-depleted T cells, or PBMCs.

This table comes from immunoSEQ multiplex PCR, and its TCRdb copy is limited to in-frame clones, with some not included. Among over 100,000 clones listed, more than 75% were seen once. Germline values: CDR1 KGHSH, CDR2 LQKENI. Trimming at V came to 1 base and at J to 13 bases, leaving 9 bases not matched to a gene. The CDR3 contains 15 residues. V is TRBV18 and J is TRBJ1-6, with 8 bases aligning to TRBD1. Source material: peripheral blood. This receptor was obtained from a man aged 55-75 years with acute or convalescent COVID-19. CDR3 DNA: TGTGCCAGCTCACCACAACAGGGGGGACGAGAGCCCCTCCACTTT. Protein sequence: CASSPQQGGREPLHF. Based on the CDR3 plus reference TRBV18 and TRBJ1-6, the full variable domain is NAGVMQNPRHLVRRRGQEARLRCSPMKGHSHVYWYRQLPEEGLKFMVYLQKENIIDESGMPKERFSAEFPKEGPSILRIQQVVRGDSAAYFCASSPQQGGREPLHFGNGTRLTVT.